One and the same sample provided the 26 T cell receptor beta chains below, sequenced in a study of T cell responses to AZD1222 COVID-19 vaccine. The data were produced by immunoSEQ multiplex PCR, yet TCRdb's version contains in-frame clones alone and is incomplete. The data contain 120,000 or so clones, around 89% of them singletons. This material consisted of peripheral blood, taken on day 0 of AZD1222 vaccination. These receptors were collected from an adult in good health.

The chain combines TRBV12-5 with TRBJ1-1; D uncertain. This CDR3 has 14 amino acids. The V gene's germline CDR1 is LGHNT and CDR2 FRNRAP. Trimming took off 1 base at V and 1 base at J, with 7 bases between the two ends. CDR3 sequence (DNA): TGTGCTAGTGGTTTGGAGTACACGAACACTGAAGCTTTCTTT. It encodes CASGLEYTNTEAFF.

V is TRBV18 and J is TRBJ2-7; D gene ambiguous. The V end was cut by 2 bases, the J end by 1 base, with 3 bases between. Germline values: CDR1 KGHSH, CDR2 LQKENI. The CDR3 loop spans 12 amino acids. CDR3 sequence: CASSPESYEQYF. CDR3 DNA: TGTGCCAGCTCACCAGAGTCCTACGAGCAGTACTTC.

The rearrangement links TRBV2 to TRBJ2-7, with D unclear. CDR1 and CDR2 (germline): SNHLY, FYNNEI. The CDR3 totals 14 residues. Trimming removed 1 base from V and 0 bases from J, with 7 bases in between. The CDR3 DNA sequence: TGTGCCAGCAGTGAAGGGGGTCTCTCCTACGAGCAGTACTTC. This encodes CASSEGGLSYEQYF.

This chain links TRBV11-2 with TRBJ1-2; D is undetermined. Per germline, CDR1 SGHAT and CDR2 FQNNGV. CDR3 length equals 12 residues. Trimming took 4 bases from V and 8 from J, leaving 11 bases between them. CDR3 residues: CASSSIGRGYTF. In DNA form, the CDR3 reads TGTGCCAGCAGCTCCATAGGTCGGGGCTACACCTTC.

The gene calls are TRBV10-3 and TRBJ1-5; D uncertain. Trimming stripped 3 bases from V and 4 bases from J, with 4 bases between. This CDR3 region has 12 residues. Germline CDR1 reads ENHRY; CDR2 reads SYGVKD. The CDR3 protein is CAISDGNQPQHF. CDR3 bases: TGTGCCATCAGTGACGGGAATCAGCCCCAGCATTTT.

A note on this clone: A junction end diverges from the germline sequence, so it may reflect a read error. The gene calls are TRBV7-9 and TRBJ1-1, with 10 bases that match TRBD1. The CDR3 sequence is 13 residues long. Germline V gene lookup returns CDR1 SEHNR and CDR2 FQNEAQ (reference sequence). For the CDR3, the DNA is TGTGCCTACGACAGGGGGCTGAATACTGAAGCTTTCTTT. Its translation is CAYDRGLNTEAFF.

As DNA, the CDR3 is TGTGCCAGCAGTGAGAGGACCGGTGGTGGCTACACCTTC. It yields the protein CASSERTGGGYTF. The V gene is TRBV25-1, the J gene TRBJ1-2; D call uncertain. Deletions cut 3 bases from V and 7 bases from J, with 12 bases between. CDR3 size: 13 residues. In germline, CDR1 is MGHDK, CDR2 SYGVNS.

This clone was seen once. V gene TRBV2 combines with J gene TRBJ2-7, with D possibly matching TRBD1 (5 bases). The CDR3 consists of 12 residues. With 5 bases removed from V and 4 bases from J, the gap between germline ends came to 9 bases. Germline loops: CDR1 SNHLY, CDR2 FYNNEI. CDR3 amino acids: CASSRREYEQYF. Here the CDR3 DNA reads TGTGCCAGCAGTCGCAGGGAATACGAGCAGTACTTC.

The chain has TRBV2 and TRBJ1-4; TRBD1 matches at 7 bases. The germline CDR1 and CDR2 sequences are SNHLY and FYNNEI. V dropped 5 bases and J dropped 1; count of bases not matched to a gene: 4. This CDR3 is 15 amino acids long. CDR3 DNA: TGTGCCAGCAGTCCCGACAGGGTAACTAATGAAAAACTGTTTTTT. It translates to CASSPDRVTNEKLFF.

This chain connects TRBV5-1 to TRBJ1-1; D gene ambiguous. V was trimmed by 0 bases and J by 6 bases, leaving 12 bases between them. The germline gives CDR1 SGHRS, CDR2 YFSETQ. The CDR3 runs to 14 residues. CDR3 sequence: CASSLAGEEAEAFF. The CDR3 bases are TGCGCCAGCAGCTTGGCGGGTGAGGAGGCTGAAGCTTTCTTT.

The chain has TRBV18 and TRBJ2-7, with TRBD2 as a possible D gene (6 bases). The ends were cut back, 0 bases at V and 2 bases at J, with 14 bases in the middle. The CDR3 runs 16 residues. CDR1 KGHSH and CDR2 LQKENI come from the germline V gene. CDR3 nucleotide sequence: TGTGCCAGCTCACCACCGCGCACTAGCCGTACCTACGAGCAGTACTTC. It is translated as CASSPPRTSRTYEQYF.

The chain joins TRBV6-5 to TRBJ2-7; 9 nucleotides match TRBD1. Germline CDR1 MNHEY, CDR2 SVGAGI. Trimming removed 0 bases from V and 6 bases from J; junction bases left unmatched: 6. This CDR3 is built from 15 residues. The CDR3 nucleotides are TGTGCCAGCAGTTACTCCGGGACAGGGAATGGCGAGCAGTACTTC. The encoded protein is CASSYSGTGNGEQYF.

This chain joins TRBV2 and TRBJ1-5; no reliable D call. The CDR3 is 14 residues long. The V gene's germline CDR1 is SNHLY and CDR2 FYNNEI. V lost 3 bases and J lost 0, with 6 bases in between. CDR3 sequence: CASSDDGSNQPQHF. In nucleotides, the CDR3 is TGTGCCAGCAGTGACGACGGTAGCAATCAGCCCCAGCATTTT.

The chain combines TRBV5-1 with TRBJ2-5, with D perhaps matching TRBD1 (5 bases). Looked up from germline, CDR1 is SGHRS and CDR2 is YFSETQ. The CDR3 consists of 15 residues. V shed 0 bases and J shed 1 base, with 10 bases lying between them. The CDR3 region has the DNA TGCGCCAGCAGCTTGGGTCCCACAGGCCAAGAGACCCAGTACTTC. Translated: CASSLGPTGQETQYF. Full variable domain (remainder filled in from reference TRBV5-1 and TRBJ2-5): KAGVTQTPRYLIKTRGQQVTLSCSPISGHRSVSWYQQTPGQGLQFLFEYFSETQRNKGNFPGRFSGRQFSNSRSEMNVSTLELGDSALYLCASSLGPTGQETQYFGPGTRLLVL.

The chain combines TRBV19 with TRBJ2-2; 7 bases fit TRBD2. The trim removed 4 bases at V and 4 bases at J, leaving 6 bases unmatched. This CDR3 has 15 amino acids. Germline loops: CDR1 LNHDA, CDR2 SQIVND (reference sequence). The CDR3 region has the DNA TGTGCCAGTAGTAATGGGGGGAGGGGCACCGGGGAGCTGTTTTTT. This translates into CASSNGGRGTGELFF.

The V gene is TRBV12-3 or TRBV12-4, the J gene TRBJ1-2, with unresolved D. Trimming took 4 bases from V and 5 from J, leaving 11 bases between them. The length of the CDR3 is 13 residues. CDR3 amino acids: CASSSLLRYGYTF. The CDR3 nucleotides are TGTGCCAGCAGTTCCCTACTGAGGTATGGCTACACCTTC.

The gene calls are TRBV5-8 and TRBJ1-5; D uncertain. Per germline, CDR1 SGHTS and CDR2 YDEGEE. This CDR3 spans 11 amino acids. Between the trimmed V and J ends, which lost 4 bases and 4 bases, there was a span of 3 bases. CDR3 residues: CASSNNQPQHF. The CDR3 nucleotides read TGTGCCAGCAGCAATAATCAGCCCCAGCATTTT.

The J gene is TRBJ1-3, the V gene TRBV12-5; D is unresolved. The V gene's germline CDR1 is LGHNT and CDR2 FRNRAP. The CDR3 sequence is 17 residues long. Trimming took off 2 bases at V and 4 bases at J, with 18 bases between the two ends. CDR3 protein: CASGLLTYMGNGNTIYF. The CDR3 DNA is TGTGCTAGTGGTTTGTTAACATACATGGGGAACGGAAACACCATATATTTT.

This rearrangement joins TRBV25-1 to TRBJ1-1; D unresolved. Germline values: CDR1 MGHDK, CDR2 SYGVNS. The CDR3 spans 13 residues. V lost 5 bases, J lost 1 base, and 8 bases lay in between. The CDR3 protein is CASSHHQNTEAFF. DNA of the CDR3: TGTGCCAGCAGTCATCACCAGAACACTGAAGCTTTCTTT.

V usage is TRBV7-8 and J usage is TRBJ1-2; D unresolved. V gave up 5 bases and J gave up 3 bases, with 16 bases separating them. CDR3 size: 15 residues. Germline assignment: CDR1 SGHVS and CDR2 FQNEAQ. The CDR3 reads CASSREGVRHYGYTF. The CDR3 DNA sequence: TGTGCCAGCAGCAGGGAGGGCGTAAGACACTATGGCTACACCTTC.

The V call is TRBV5-1, the J call TRBJ1-4; 11 positions agree with TRBD1. The germline CDR1 and CDR2 sequences are SGHRS and YFSETQ. The V segment lost 1 base and the J segment 12 bases; nucleotides outside the gene matches: 11. The CDR3 runs to 16 residues. The DNA for the CDR3 is TGCGCCAGCAGCTTGCCCGGGACAGGGGGACGTGAGGAACTGTTTTTT. Translating gives CASSLPGTGGREELFF. Supplemented by reference TRBV5-1 and TRBJ1-4, the full variable domain reads KAGVTQTPRYLIKTRGQQVTLSCSPISGHRSVSWYQQTPGQGLQFLFEYFSETQRNKGNFPGRFSGRQFSNSRSEMNVSTLELGDSALYLCASSLPGTGGREELFFGSGTQLSVL.

The chain employs TRBV5-4 and TRBJ2-7; TRBD1 agrees at 9 bases. CDR1 SGHNT and CDR2 YYREEE come from the germline V gene (reference sequence). Unmatched junction bases numbered 2, after V lost 0 bases and J lost 1 base. The CDR3 sequence is 15 residues long. CDR3 sequence: CASSLGGTGSYEQYF. CDR3 DNA: TGTGCCAGCAGCTTGGGTGGGACAGGGTCCTACGAGCAGTACTTC. Based on the CDR3 plus reference TRBV5-4 and TRBJ2-7, the full variable domain is ETGVTQSPTHLIKTRGQQVTLRCSSQSGHNTVSWYQQALGQGPQFIFQYYREEENGRGNFPPRFSGLQFPNYSSELNVNALELDDSALYLCASSLGGTGSYEQYFGPGTRLTVT.

The gene calls are TRBV27 and TRBJ2-3; possibly TRBD2 for D (5 bases). The V end was cut by 7 bases, the J end by 0 bases, with 8 bases between. The CDR3 covers 13 residues. CDR1 and CDR2 (germline): MNHEY, SMNVEV (reference sequence). The CDR3 region is CASTGVSTDTQYF. In nucleotides, the CDR3 is TGTGCCAGCACCGGGGTCAGCACAGATACGCAGTATTTT.

The count of this clone is one. V usage is TRBV5-4 and J usage is TRBJ1-3; no reliable D call. Deletions cut 4 bases from V and 4 bases from J, with 9 bases between. The CDR3 contains 13 residues. CDR1 and CDR2 (germline): SGHNT, YYREEE (reference sequence). CDR3 sequence (DNA): TGTGCCAGCAGCCTAGGGCGAGGAAACACCATATATTTT. Protein product: CASSLGRGNTIYF.

V gene TRBV28 combines with J gene TRBJ2-3; D is perhaps TRBD1 (5 bases). Trimming left V 3 bases short and J 3 bases short, with 7 bases between. In germline, CDR1 is MDHEN, CDR2 SYDVKM. CDR3 size: 13 residues. The chain's CDR3 is CASSFQGTDTQYF. CDR3 bases: TGTGCCAGCAGTTTTCAGGGAACAGATACGCAGTATTTT.

The chain couples TRBV6-4 to TRBJ1-2; no reliable D call. The CDR3 loop spans 15 amino acids. Between the trimmed V and J ends, which lost 5 bases and 4 bases, there was a span of 17 bases. In germline, CDR1 is MRHNA, CDR2 SNTAGT. The CDR3 nucleotides are TGTGCCAGCAGTCAAACATTCCAGAGACCCTATGGCTACACCTTC. It codes for CASSQTFQRPYGYTF.